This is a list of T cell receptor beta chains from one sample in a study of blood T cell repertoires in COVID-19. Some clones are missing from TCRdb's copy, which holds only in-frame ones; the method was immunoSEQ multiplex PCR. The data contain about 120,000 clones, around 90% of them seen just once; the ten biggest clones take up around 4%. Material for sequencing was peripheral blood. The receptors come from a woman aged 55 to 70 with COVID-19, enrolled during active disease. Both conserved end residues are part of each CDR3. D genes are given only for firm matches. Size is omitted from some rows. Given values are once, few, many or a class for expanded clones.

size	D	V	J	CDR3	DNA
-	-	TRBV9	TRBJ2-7	CASSATSKAYEQYF	TGTGCCAGCAGCGCGACAAGTAAAGCCTACGAGCAGTACTTC
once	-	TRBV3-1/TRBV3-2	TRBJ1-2	CASRPQGKGDGYTF	TGTGCCAGCAGACCGCAGGGGAAGGGGGATGGCTACACCTTC
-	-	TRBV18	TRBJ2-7	CASSPPTSLYEQYF	TGTGCCAGCTCACCACCGACTTCCCTCTACGAGCAGTACTTC
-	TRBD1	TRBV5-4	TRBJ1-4	CASSLGQGGEKLFF	TGTGCCAGCAGCCTTGGACAGGGAGGGGAAAAACTGTTTTTT
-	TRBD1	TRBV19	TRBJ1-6	CASSKRDRSTLNSPLHF	TGTGCCAGTAGTAAACGGGACAGGTCGACACTAAATTCACCCCTCCACTTT
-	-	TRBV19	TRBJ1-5	CASSITGSHQPQHF	TGTGCCAGTAGTATTACAGGGTCTCATCAGCCCCAGCATTTT
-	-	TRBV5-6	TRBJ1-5	CASSVAGGWQPQHF	TGTGCCAGCAGCGTGGCAGGAGGCTGGCAGCCCCAGCATTTT
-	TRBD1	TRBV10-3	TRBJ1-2	CAIRPPGQGVTNYGYTF	TGTGCCATCAGACCTCCGGGACAGGGGGTTACTAACTATGGCTACACCTTC
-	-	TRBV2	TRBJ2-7	CASISDRTLNSQYF	TGTGCCAGCATCTCAGACAGGACTCTCAATTCCCAGTACTTC
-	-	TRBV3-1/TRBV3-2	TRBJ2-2	CASSYNTGELFF	TGTGCCAGCAGCTATAACACCGGGGAGCTGTTTTTT
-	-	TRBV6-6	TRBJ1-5	CASSYPSAQHF	TGTGCCAGCAGTTACCCTTCTGCCCAGCATTTT
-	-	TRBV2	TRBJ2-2	CASTLGNTGELFF	TGTGCCAGCACGTTGGGCAACACCGGGGAGCTGTTTTTT
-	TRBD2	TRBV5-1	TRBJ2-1	CASSVAGGRTSGRYNEQFF	TGCGCCAGCAGCGTCGCCGGTGGTAGGACTAGCGGGCGTTACAATGAGCAGTTCTTC
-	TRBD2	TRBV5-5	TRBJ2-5	CASSLAPASGQETQYF	TGTGCCAGCAGCTTGGCCCCGGCTAGCGGGCAAGAGACCCAGTACTTC
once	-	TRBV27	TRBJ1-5	CASSLSRRAQPQHF	TGTGCCAGCAGTTTATCGCGGCGGGCCCAGCCCCAGCATTTT
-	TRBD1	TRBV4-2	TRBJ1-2	CASSQKTGGYGYTF	TGTGCCAGCAGCCAGAAGACAGGGGGCTATGGCTACACCTTC
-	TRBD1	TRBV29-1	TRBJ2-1	CSDRGLQYNEQFF	TGCAGCGACAGGGGTCTTCAATACAATGAGCAGTTCTTC
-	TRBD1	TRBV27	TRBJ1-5	CASSPLVAHRGNQPQHF	TGTGCCAGCAGTCCCCTCGTAGCCCACAGGGGTAATCAGCCCCAGCATTTT